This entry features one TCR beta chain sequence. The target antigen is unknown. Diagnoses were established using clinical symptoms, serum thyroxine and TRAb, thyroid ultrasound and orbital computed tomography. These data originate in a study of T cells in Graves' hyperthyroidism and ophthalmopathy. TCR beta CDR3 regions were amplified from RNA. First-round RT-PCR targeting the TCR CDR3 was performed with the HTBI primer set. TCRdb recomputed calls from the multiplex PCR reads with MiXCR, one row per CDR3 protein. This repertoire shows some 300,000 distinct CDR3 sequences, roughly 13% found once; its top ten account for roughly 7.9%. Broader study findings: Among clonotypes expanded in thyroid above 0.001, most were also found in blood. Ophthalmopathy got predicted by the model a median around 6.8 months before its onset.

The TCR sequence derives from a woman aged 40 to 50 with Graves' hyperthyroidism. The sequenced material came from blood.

CDR3 sequence (DNA): TGTGCCAGCAGCATACGGGATCTGGAGATGAATGGCTACACCTTC. It specifies CASSIRDLEMNGYTF. The chain couples TRBV9 to TRBJ1-2; D uncertain. Germline values: CDR1 SGDLS, CDR2 YYNGEE. V was trimmed by 4 bases and J by 6 bases, leaving 19 bases between them. The CDR3 spans 15 residues. Looking up the rest from reference TRBV9 and TRBJ1-2 gives the full variable domain: DSGVTQTPKHLITATGQRVTLRCSPRSGDLSVYWYQQSLDQGLQFLIQYYNGEERAKGNILERFSAQQFPDLHSELNLSSLELGDSALYFCASSIRDLEMNGYTFGSGTRLTVV.